The present T cell receptor (beta chain) was sequenced within a study of blood T cell repertoires in COVID-19 (dated by TCRdb to about 2020). The study in broad terms: Collaborator samples came from the United States, Italy and Spain and covered acute and convalescent phases of COVID-19. The material from the prospective study consisted of cDNA or gDNA derived from T cells, B-cell-depleted T cells, or PBMCs. The dataset comprised deeply sampled blood TCRbeta repertoires from subjects exposed to, actively infected with, or recovered from COVID-19. A freely available public database, intended as a resource for researchers studying the immune response to SARS-CoV-2, is where the repertoires were released. Samples were obtained from the ongoing ImmuneRACE study (first 160 participants) and from 950 to 1,500 subjects provided by 6 global collaborators. Sample metadata almost always included a de-identified subject ID, COVID-19 status, age in years and sex. Where HLA class I and class II types were available, the types were taken from metadata supplied by the sample provider, not from assay-based typing.

The immunoSEQ Assay, a bias-controlled multiplex PCR, was used to amplify TCRbeta CDR3 regions from genomic DNA. The authors processed their data as follows. Nucleated cell counts per sample were estimated from amplification of reference gene primers within the assay. Sequence reads were collapsed and filtered to measure the absolute abundance of every unique TCRbeta CDR3 rearrangement. For each sample, productive Simpson clonality was calculated as the square root of Simpson's diversity index over productive rearrangements. The table was pulled from immuneACCESS by TCRdb, which kept in-frame rearrangements only. Such tables lose some clones; where checked, under half of the loss comes from unresolved V genes, and the rest has no known cause. From that table come the V and J calls and clone size; the DNA was used to work out D and trimming. The sample table holds around 200,000 clones, of which around 82% were seen once. Around 8.1% of the sample comes from the top ten.

A word on this clone: The specificity of this receptor is unknown. Per-base quality was not reported, and no clone a single base away is much larger than it.

Each collaborating institution followed its own protocols to collect whole blood in K2EDTA tubes. For TCRbeta analysis, collaborators shipped samples in one of three forms: frozen whole blood, isolated PBMCs, or DNA extracted from either of those sample types. Cut back by 4 bases and 0 bases, the V and J ends lie 10 bases apart. In the germline V gene, CDR1 corresponds to SGHTS and CDR2 to YDEGEE. The CDR3 starts with the cysteine, ends with the phenylalanine, and has 15 residues. The only DNA kept is the CDR3, 45 bases in frame from the first base. General conclusions and limits of the study: The quantity of clinical and demographic metadata differed by source and by participant and was supplied without curation.

Sample: peripheral blood. This chain is built from TRBV5-8 and TRBJ2-2, and perhaps TRBD2 as D gene, on 5 matching bases. The receptor comes from a man aged 35-49 years with active or convalescent COVID-19. The nucleotide sequence is given as TGTGCCAGCAGCCCGGAGGACGCGAACACCGGGGAGCTGTTTTTT. Translated, it reads CASSPEDANTGELFF.